The next 27 T cell receptor beta chains were all read from a single sample in a study of blood T cells in healthy people across ages. A second PCR, run for roughly 7 to 11 cycles, used a sample-barcoded 5' primer plus a J-beta primer mix. TCRdb ran MiXCR on the 5' RACE reads and lists one entry per CDR3 protein. The data show hundreds of thousands of distinct CDR3 sequences, with 58% seen just once and 22% held by the top ten. The source material was blood. These receptors were collected from a man aged 25 to 40 in good health.

This clonotype was seen only a few times. The gene calls are TRBV29-1 and TRBJ2-1; 9 bases fit TRBD2. Germline values: CDR1 SQVTM, CDR2 ANQGSEA. There are 14 residues in the CDR3. J was trimmed by 5 bases and V by 3 bases; bases with no gene match: 5. This chain's CDR3 is CSVEAGGFDNEQFF. CDR3 bases: TGCAGCGTTGAGGCGGGAGGGTTCGACAATGAGCAGTTCTTC.

The V gene is TRBV4-2, the J gene TRBJ2-7; TRBD2 agrees at 13 bases. Looked up from germline, CDR1 is LGHNA and CDR2 is YNFKEQ. The length of the CDR3 is 19 residues. The J segment lost 3 bases and the V segment lost 0 bases, leaving 11 bases of the junction unmatched. CDR3 in DNA: TGTGCCAGCAGCCAAGAGATACCGCGACTAGCGGGAGGAGGCTACGAGCAGTACTTC. Translation gives CASSQEIPRLAGGGYEQYF.

The CDR3 bases are TGCAGCGTACGGGAGGGGGGAAACACTGAAGCTTTCTTT. Encoded protein: CSVREGGNTEAFF. The chain uses TRBV29-1 and TRBJ1-1, with D perhaps TRBD1 (6 bases). The length of the CDR3 is 13 residues. Trimming left V 6 bases short and J 2 bases short, with 13 bases between. Germline CDR1 and CDR2: SQVTM and ANQGSEA.

The sample holds many counts of this clonotype. V and J are TRBV7-8 and TRBJ2-4; 8 positions agree with TRBD2. This CDR3 comprises 14 residues. Germline lookup yields CDR1 SGHVS and CDR2 FQNEAQ. J was trimmed by 7 bases and V by 3 bases; bases with no gene match: 5. The chain's CDR3 is CASSLSGSMNIQYF. CDR3 coding DNA: TGTGCCAGCAGCTTGAGCGGGAGTATGAACATTCAGTACTTC.

The chain couples TRBV20-1 to TRBJ2-7; 13 bases agree with TRBD2. V was pared by 2 bases and J by 4 bases, with 5 bases of the junction left unmatched. CDR1 is DFQATT, CDR2 SNEGSKA, per germline (reference sequence). The CDR3 totals 15 residues. The CDR3 sequence is CSARKTTSGRYEQYF. The CDR3 region has the DNA TGCAGTGCTAGAAAGACGACTAGCGGGAGGTACGAGCAGTACTTC.

This clonotype was recorded many times. The genes are TRBV11-1 and TRBJ2-4, with D tentatively TRBD2 (6 bases). V lost 7 bases to trimming and J lost 8 bases, with 15 bases between them. This CDR3 has 13 residues. Germline V lookup: CDR1 SGHAT, CDR2 FQDESV (reference sequence). The CDR3 region is CASTNAGGDIQYF. The CDR3 region has the DNA TGTGCCAGCACCAACGCCGGGGGTGACATTCAGTACTTC.

The chain has TRBV5-4 and TRBJ2-1, with 7 bases matching TRBD2. Germline CDR1 and CDR2: SGHNT and YYREEE (reference sequence). There are 15 residues in the CDR3. Trimming at V came to 4 bases and at J to 7 bases, leaving 11 bases not matched to a gene. CDR3: CASSPQAGSENEQFF. DNA of the CDR3: TGTGCCAGCAGCCCCCAAGCGGGATCTGAAAATGAGCAGTTCTTC.

The V gene is TRBV27, the J gene TRBJ2-1; possible D gene TRBD1, 6 bases. CDR3 length: 16 amino acids. V was shortened by 2 bases and J by 8 bases, with 19 bases between the two germline ends. Germline CDR1 is MNHEY and CDR2 is SMNVEV (reference sequence). CDR3 bases: TGTGCCAGCAGTTTAACCAGGGGTATACCACCGGATGAGCAGTTCTTC. This gives the protein CASSLTRGIPPDEQFF.

The rearrangement uses TRBV11-2 and TRBJ2-7; D tentatively fits TRBD1 or TRBD2 (5 bases each). This CDR3 is built from 16 residues. The germline CDR1 and CDR2 sequences are SGHAT and FQNNGV. Between the trimmed V and J ends, which lost 5 bases and 1 base, there was a span of 18 bases. CDR3 loop: CASSLRGGLSSYEQYF. CDR3 in DNA: TGTGCCAGCAGCCTAAGGGGCGGGCTATCATCCTACGAGCAGTACTTC. Drawing the rest from reference TRBV11-2 and TRBJ2-7, the complete variable domain is EAGVAQSPRYKIIEKRQSVAFWCNPISGHATLYWYQQILGQGPKLLIQFQNNGVVDDSQLPKDRFSAERLKGVDSTLKIQPAKLEDSAVYLCASSLRGGLSSYEQYFGPGTRLTVT.

The gene calls are TRBV6-2 or TRBV6-3 and TRBJ2-1; possibly TRBD1 for D (7 bases). The J call may not be correct, given that the DNA end is closer to TRBJ2-7. The CDR3 is 15 amino acids. The germline V gene has CDR1 MNHEY and CDR2 SVGEGT. The CDR3 spells CASSYSRGRPNEQYF. In nucleotides, the CDR3 is TGTGCCAGCAGTTACTCCAGGGGGAGGCCGAACGAGCAGTACTTC.

This clonotype appeared many times. The rearrangement uses TRBV4-2 and TRBJ2-5, with 9 bases aligning to TRBD2. V shed 3 bases, J shed 5 bases, and the junction held 7 bases outside the gene matches. CDR1 LGHNA and CDR2 YNFKEQ come from the germline V gene. The length of the CDR3 is 15 residues. The DNA for the CDR3 is TGTGCCAGCAGCCAGGCTGGGCTAGCGGGGGAGACCCAGTACTTC. It codes for CASSQAGLAGETQYF.

This clonotype was observed a handful of times. The chain employs TRBV9 and TRBJ2-3, with D perhaps TRBD1 (6 bases). Trimming left V 3 bases short and J 4 bases short, with 12 bases between. Germline lookup yields CDR1 SGDLS and CDR2 YYNGEE. CDR3 length: 14 residues. The CDR3 region is CASSATGFPDTQYF. The CDR3, as DNA: TGTGCCAGCAGCGCCACAGGGTTTCCAGATACGCAGTATTTT.

The chain uses TRBV20-1 and TRBJ1-4; no reliable D call. CDR1 is DFQATT, CDR2 SNEGSKA, per germline (reference sequence). The CDR3 has 12 amino acids. The CDR3 protein is CAIRTLVEKLFF. As DNA, the CDR3 is TGCGCAATCCGGACGTTGGTTGAAAAACTGTTTTTT.

V and J are TRBV7-2 and TRBJ2-7; possible D gene TRBD1, 5 bases. Per germline, CDR1 SGHTA and CDR2 FQGNSA. Trimming shortened V by 4 bases and J by 2 bases, and 18 bases separated the two germline ends. The CDR3 loop spans 16 amino acids. The CDR3 bases are TGTGCCAGCAGCTCGGCGGTGGGCAGGGCCACCTACGAGCAGTACTTC. Translating gives CASSSAVGRATYEQYF.

In its sample, this clonotype was seen once. This chain connects TRBV12-5 to TRBJ1-1; D gene uncertain. This CDR3 contains 13 residues. Germline CDR1 and CDR2: LGHNT and FRNRAP. Trimming took off 3 bases at V and 6 bases at J, with 11 bases between the two ends. The chain's CDR3 is CASGFGLAAEAFF. The CDR3 bases are TGTGCTAGTGGTTTTGGACTAGCGGCTGAAGCTTTCTTT. Drawing the rest from reference TRBV12-5 and TRBJ1-1, the complete variable domain is DARVTQTPRHKVTEMGQEVTMRCQPILGHNTVFWYRQTMMQGLELLAYFRNRAPLDDSGMPKDRFSAEMPDATLATLKIQPSEPRDSAVYFCASGFGLAAEAFFGQGTRLTVV.

The genes are TRBV5-1 and TRBJ2-2; 8 bases match TRBD1. Germline V CDR1 and CDR2: SGHRS, YFSETQ. J was trimmed by 1 base and V by 4 bases; bases with no gene match: 9. This CDR3 comprises 17 residues. The CDR3 region is CASSPLAGTGNTGELFF. The DNA for the CDR3 is TGCGCCAGCAGCCCCCTGGCCGGGACAGGGAACACCGGGGAGCTGTTTTTT.

The CDR3 bases are TGCAGTGCTAGAGACCCCGGGGGGGCCAATGAGCAGTTCTTC. Translating gives CSARDPGGANEQFF. The chain couples TRBV20-1 to TRBJ2-1, with 8 bases aligning to TRBD2. Germline V gene sequence: CDR1 DFQATT, CDR2 SNEGSKA (reference sequence). This CDR3 has 14 residues. With 0 bases clipped from V and 6 bases from J, the junction kept 4 bases outside the gene matches.

The chain recombines TRBV2 with TRBJ2-4; TRBD1 might be the D (6 bases). The end of the DNA fits TRBJ2-7 better, so the J call may be wrong. CDR1 is SNHLY and CDR2 is FYNNEI in the germline V gene. CDR3 size: 15 residues. CDR3 in DNA: TGTGCCAGCAGTGCGATCAGGGGAGTCGGGAACGAGCAGTACTTC. Its protein product is CASSAIRGVGNEQYF.

The chain recombines TRBV27 with TRBJ2-1; D is unclear. Germline V gives CDR1 MNHEY, CDR2 SMNVEV (reference sequence). CDR3 size: 14 residues. The V and J ends lost 8 bases and 3 bases respectively, with 14 bases between them. The CDR3 coding sequence is TGTGCCAGCGTTCGTGAGTTGGGCTACAATGAGCAGTTCTTC. Protein sequence: CASVRELGYNEQFF.

This clonotype was counted between two and nine times. This sequence joins TRBV7-6 and TRBJ2-7; a weak D match, TRBD2 (7 bases). Germline lookup yields CDR1 SGHVS and CDR2 FNYEAQ. Trimming took 5 bases from V and 3 from J, leaving 17 bases between them. The CDR3 covers 15 residues. The CDR3 reads CASSPVGAGDYEQYF. The CDR3 DNA reads TGTGCCAGCAGCCCAGTGGGGGCGGGAGACTACGAGCAGTACTTC.

In its sample, this clonotype was seen a few times. The CDR3 spells CATQTAGEGKTQYF. CDR3 sequence (DNA): TGTGCCACGCAGACGGCGGGAGAGGGCAAGACCCAGTACTTC. The V gene is TRBV6-2 or TRBV6-3, the J gene TRBJ2-5; 7 bases are shared with TRBD2. V gave up 10 bases and J gave up 6 bases; unmatched junction bases: 14. Germline lookup yields CDR1 MNHEY and CDR2 SVGEGT. CDR3 length equals 14 residues.

The V call is TRBV5-4, the J call TRBJ2-1; the D gene is possibly TRBD2 (5 bases). Germline CDR1 SGHNT, CDR2 YYREEE (reference sequence). This CDR3 is 14 amino acids long. V was cut by 4 bases and J by 7 bases, with 15 bases left in between. This CDR3 is CASSTTTTLNEQFF. DNA of the CDR3: TGTGCCAGCAGCACCACGACTACCTTGAATGAGCAGTTCTTC.

The rearrangement links TRBV6-2 or TRBV6-3 to TRBJ2-5; 10 bases agree with TRBD1. V was clipped by 8 bases and J by 11 bases; unmatched bases: 20. Germline CDR1 reads MNHEY; CDR2 reads SVGEGT. The CDR3 runs to 16 residues. CDR3 sequence reads: CASFNPGQGNSHGQYF. CDR3 coding DNA: TGTGCCAGCTTTAATCCGGGACAGGGGAACTCCCACGGGCAGTACTTC.

The J gene is TRBJ2-7, the V gene TRBV28; the D is unclear. Germline CDR1 reads MDHEN; CDR2 reads SYDVKM. The germline V and J ends were trimmed by 3 bases and 0 bases, with 15 bases remaining between them. The CDR3 is 16 residues long. As DNA, the CDR3 is TGTGCCAGCAGTTTGATACACGGGCTCGGCTCCTACGAGCAGTACTTC. Its translation is CASSLIHGLGSYEQYF.

The genes are TRBV5-6 and TRBJ1-1; D is unclear. The germline CDR1 and CDR2 sequences are SGHDT and YYEEEE. CDR3 size: 13 residues. V lost 1 base and J 8 bases, leaving 12 bases between the germline ends. Written as DNA, the CDR3 is TGTGCCAGCAGCTTGTTACTGGGCGAGGAAGCTTTCTTT. Amino acid sequence: CASSLLLGEEAFF.

This clonotype was seen a few times. This chain joins TRBV9 and TRBJ2-3, with D unresolved. Germline V gene data show CDR1 as SGDLS and CDR2 as YYNGEE. This CDR3 is built from 16 residues. V was trimmed by 4 bases and J by 1 base, leaving 16 bases between them. CDR3 in DNA: TGTGCCAGCAGCCCCGTCGCGACCCGTGGCACAGATACGCAGTATTTT. Amino acid sequence: CASSPVATRGTDTQYF.

There are a few counts of this clonotype. This rearrangement joins TRBV9 to TRBJ2-1; 8 nucleotides match TRBD2. There are 16 residues in the CDR3. V lost 2 bases, J lost 5 bases, and 9 bases stayed unmatched. The germline V gene has CDR1 SGDLS and CDR2 YYNGEE. This chain's CDR3 is CASSVIAGTGHNEQFF. The CDR3 DNA is TGTGCCAGCAGCGTCATAGCGGGAACGGGCCACAATGAGCAGTTCTTC.